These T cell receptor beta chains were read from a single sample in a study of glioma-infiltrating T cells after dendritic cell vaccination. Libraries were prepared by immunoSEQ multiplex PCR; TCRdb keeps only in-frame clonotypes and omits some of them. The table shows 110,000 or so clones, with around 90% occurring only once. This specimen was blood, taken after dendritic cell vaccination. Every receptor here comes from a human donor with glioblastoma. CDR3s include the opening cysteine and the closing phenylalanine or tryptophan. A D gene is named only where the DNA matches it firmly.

CDR3aa: CASSYSRQGPYEQYF
j_gene: TRBJ2-7
d_gene: TRBD1
v_gene: TRBV6-5

CDR3aa: CAWSKQTNTEAFF
j_gene: TRBJ1-1
d_gene: .
v_gene: TRBV30

CDR3aa: CASSFFLGEDTQYF
j_gene: TRBJ2-3
d_gene: .
v_gene: TRBV7-9

CDR3aa: CASSLLITSNQPQHF
j_gene: TRBJ1-5
d_gene: .
v_gene: TRBV7-8

CDR3aa: CASSQPGQGARVRAFF
j_gene: TRBJ1-1
d_gene: TRBD1
v_gene: TRBV4-1

CDR3aa: CASSGVNRDRVRNYGYTF
j_gene: TRBJ1-2
d_gene: TRBD1
v_gene: TRBV2

CDR3aa: CASSDRGLANSPLHF
j_gene: TRBJ1-6
d_gene: TRBD1
v_gene: TRBV2

CDR3aa: CAINQGEDEQYF
j_gene: TRBJ2-7
d_gene: .
v_gene: TRBV10-3

CDR3aa: CASSPTRNQETQYF
j_gene: TRBJ2-5
d_gene: .
v_gene: TRBV7-3

CDR3aa: CASIIQGAVGNTIYF
j_gene: TRBJ1-3
d_gene: .
v_gene: TRBV6-1

CDR3aa: CASSSGTGGTGELFF
j_gene: TRBJ2-2
d_gene: TRBD1
v_gene: TRBV5-1

CDR3aa: CASSSEPGQGFVDEQFF
j_gene: TRBJ2-1
d_gene: TRBD1
v_gene: TRBV11-2

CDR3aa: CSVGTGPIYEQYF
j_gene: TRBJ2-7
d_gene: TRBD1
v_gene: TRBV29-1

CDR3aa: CASSLAGTGLNTEAFF
j_gene: TRBJ1-1
d_gene: TRBD1
v_gene: TRBV5-4

CDR3aa: CSVTPEGLAGADEQFF
j_gene: TRBJ2-1
d_gene: TRBD2
v_gene: TRBV29-1

CDR3aa: CASSFALGTGTYEQYF
j_gene: TRBJ2-7
d_gene: TRBD1
v_gene: TRBV11-2

CDR3aa: CAISKNRLAGGDNEQFF
j_gene: TRBJ2-1
d_gene: TRBD2
v_gene: TRBV10-3

CDR3aa: CASSQGTGGAEQYF
j_gene: TRBJ2-7
d_gene: TRBD1
v_gene: TRBV4-1

CDR3aa: CASSVTGAAADSYEQYF
j_gene: TRBJ2-7
d_gene: .
v_gene: TRBV6-1

CDR3aa: CSVEDRGQGNHRNTEAFF
j_gene: TRBJ1-1
d_gene: TRBD1
v_gene: TRBV29-1

CDR3aa: CASSLGGTENEKLFF
j_gene: TRBJ1-4
d_gene: TRBD1
v_gene: TRBV5-1

CDR3aa: CASSPQATSGSYNEQFF
j_gene: TRBJ2-1
d_gene: TRBD2
v_gene: TRBV7-3

CDR3aa: CASSPTSGTQETQYF
j_gene: TRBJ2-5
d_gene: TRBD2
v_gene: TRBV6-5

CDR3aa: CATSRDQVSNQPQHF
j_gene: TRBJ1-5
d_gene: .
v_gene: TRBV15

CDR3aa: CASSYRGQADQPQHF
j_gene: TRBJ1-5
d_gene: TRBD1
v_gene: TRBV9

CDR3aa: CASSVGHNTGELFF
j_gene: TRBJ2-2
d_gene: .
v_gene: TRBV9

CDR3aa: CASSIGGGTYEQYF
j_gene: TRBJ2-7
d_gene: TRBD2
v_gene: TRBV19

CDR3aa: CASSLMGTSDIQYF
j_gene: TRBJ2-4
d_gene: TRBD2
v_gene: TRBV7-9

CDR3aa: CASSSGLAGDNEQFF
j_gene: TRBJ2-1
d_gene: TRBD2
v_gene: TRBV5-1

CDR3aa: CASSLPLPGGEQYF
j_gene: TRBJ2-7
d_gene: TRBD2
v_gene: TRBV27

CDR3aa: CASSILSGGNEQFF
j_gene: TRBJ2-1
d_gene: .
v_gene: TRBV19

CDR3aa: CASSLGTGDSYNEQFF
j_gene: TRBJ2-1
d_gene: .
v_gene: TRBV11-2

CDR3aa: CASSLGRGATEAFF
j_gene: TRBJ1-1
d_gene: .
v_gene: TRBV28

CDR3aa: CASSYQGQGMNTEAFF
j_gene: TRBJ1-1
d_gene: TRBD1
v_gene: TRBV5-1

CDR3aa: CASIRDRGRWGESSSYNEQFF
j_gene: TRBJ2-1
d_gene: TRBD1
v_gene: TRBV2

CDR3aa: CASSWGDGTEAFF
j_gene: TRBJ1-1
d_gene: .
v_gene: TRBV5-6

CDR3aa: CASSLVSNSPLHF
j_gene: TRBJ1-6
d_gene: .
v_gene: TRBV5-5

CDR3aa: CASSYKGGADNSPLHF
j_gene: TRBJ1-6
d_gene: .
v_gene: TRBV6-5

CDR3aa: CASSRQGIEQFF
j_gene: TRBJ2-1
d_gene: .
v_gene: TRBV5-1

CDR3aa: CASSQSEVLAGDSTDTQYF
j_gene: TRBJ2-3
d_gene: TRBD2
v_gene: TRBV23-1

CDR3aa: CASSQETGSGANVLTF
j_gene: TRBJ2-6
d_gene: .
v_gene: TRBV4-2

CDR3aa: CASSRQVASPLHF
j_gene: TRBJ1-6
d_gene: .
v_gene: TRBV2

CDR3aa: CASSQQGGPRPQHF
j_gene: TRBJ1-5
d_gene: TRBD1
v_gene: TRBV5-8

CDR3aa: CASSFGQGADTQYF
j_gene: TRBJ2-3
d_gene: TRBD1
v_gene: TRBV7-9

CDR3aa: CASSWAGTGYYEQYF
j_gene: TRBJ2-7
d_gene: TRBD1
v_gene: TRBV5-1

CDR3aa: CAISDSTSSGNTIYF
j_gene: TRBJ1-3
d_gene: .
v_gene: TRBV10-3

CDR3aa: CASSIGGSSLNEQFF
j_gene: TRBJ2-1
d_gene: TRBD1
v_gene: TRBV9

CDR3aa: CASSLDRTGVNEKLFF
j_gene: TRBJ1-4
d_gene: TRBD1
v_gene: TRBV11-2

CDR3aa: CASSPGQGGEKLFF
j_gene: TRBJ1-4
d_gene: .
v_gene: TRBV9

CDR3aa: CAWSPSRDYGYTF
j_gene: TRBJ1-2
d_gene: .
v_gene: TRBV30

CDR3aa: CASSPGTGFGYTF
j_gene: TRBJ1-2
d_gene: TRBD1
v_gene: TRBV18

CDR3aa: CASSLASGTEAFF
j_gene: TRBJ1-1
d_gene: .
v_gene: TRBV7-9

CDR3aa: CASRMDRVNTGELFF
j_gene: TRBJ2-2
d_gene: TRBD1
v_gene: TRBV5-1

CDR3aa: CASTNERGPYNEQFF
j_gene: TRBJ2-1
d_gene: .
v_gene: TRBV5-4